The 7 T cell receptor beta chains below were found in one sample sequenced in a study of blood T cell repertoires in COVID-19. The method was immunoSEQ multiplex PCR; TCRdb's version includes in-frame clones alone and lacks a portion of them. The sample consists of about 160,000 clones, about 80% of them appearing once. What was sequenced was peripheral blood. The receptors derive from a woman older than 75 with acute or convalescent COVID-19.

The chain is built from TRBV19 and TRBJ2-1, with a possible D match to TRBD1 (6 bases). The CDR3 contains 14 residues. Trimming took off 4 bases at V and 4 bases at J, with 11 bases between the two ends. Germline values: CDR1 LNHDA, CDR2 SQIVND (reference sequence). The CDR3 here is CASSTPDRYNEQFF. CDR3 sequence (DNA): TGTGCCAGTAGTACCCCTGACAGGTACAATGAGCAGTTCTTC.

CDR3 sequence (DNA): TGCGCCAGCAGCTTGGTACCGGGGACAGGGGGCGCGGAGACCCAGTACTTC. This translates into CASSLVPGTGGAETQYF. The V call is TRBV5-1, the J call TRBJ2-5; 12 bases are a match to TRBD1. The germline CDR1 and CDR2 sequences are SGHRS and YFSETQ. The CDR3 runs 17 residues. The junction had 8 bases not matched to a gene; V was cut back by 0 bases and J by 5 bases.

The V gene is TRBV28, the J gene TRBJ2-7, with 7 nucleotides matching TRBD1. V was clipped by 8 bases and J by 6 bases; unmatched bases: 10. Germline CDR1 MDHEN, CDR2 SYDVKM. The length of the CDR3 is 13 residues. CDR3 nucleotides: TGTGCCAGCCTCCCGGGACAGCTTTCCGAGCAGTACTTC. Its protein product is CASLPGQLSEQYF.

Written as DNA, the CDR3 is TGTGCCAGCAGCTTCCGGAGTTTGAACACTGAAGCTTTCTTT. This sequence encodes CASSFRSLNTEAFF. V gene TRBV5-6 combines with J gene TRBJ1-1; D gene ambiguous. Per the germline V gene, CDR1 is SGHDT and CDR2 is YYEEEE. This CDR3 comprises 14 residues. The ends were cut back, 2 bases at V and 0 bases at J, with 8 bases in the middle.

The chain recombines TRBV5-1 with TRBJ1-1; D is undetermined. CDR3 length equals 14 residues. Trimming cost V 4 bases and J 1 base, with 11 bases left between them. The germline V gene has CDR1 SGHRS and CDR2 YFSETQ. The CDR3 DNA is TGCGCCAGCAGCCGAGGAGGGTCGAACACTGAAGCTTTCTTT. This gives the protein CASSRGGSNTEAFF.

Remarks on this clone: Within the sample, other DNA sequences also encode this same CDR3. The V gene is TRBV5-1, the J gene TRBJ1-4; D perhaps matches TRBD1 (6 bases). V was shortened by 0 bases and J by 2 bases, with 14 bases between the two germline ends. The CDR3 has 17 residues. Germline-derived CDR1 and CDR2 are SGHRS and YFSETQ. CDR3 nucleotide sequence: TGCGCCAGCAGCTTGGGCGGGGGGCCGGCGACTAATGAAAAACTGTTTTTT. It is translated as CASSLGGGPATNEKLFF.

This chain joins TRBV3-1 (or the pseudogene TRBV3-2) and TRBJ2-7, with D unclear. CDR3 length: 13 amino acids. The germline V gene has CDR1 LGHDT and CDR2 YNNKEL (reference sequence). V lost 1 base and J lost 6, with 10 bases in between. CDR3 coding DNA: TGTGCCAGCAGCCAAGGGCAGGCTGCCGAGCAGTACTTC. Translating gives CASSQGQAAEQYF.